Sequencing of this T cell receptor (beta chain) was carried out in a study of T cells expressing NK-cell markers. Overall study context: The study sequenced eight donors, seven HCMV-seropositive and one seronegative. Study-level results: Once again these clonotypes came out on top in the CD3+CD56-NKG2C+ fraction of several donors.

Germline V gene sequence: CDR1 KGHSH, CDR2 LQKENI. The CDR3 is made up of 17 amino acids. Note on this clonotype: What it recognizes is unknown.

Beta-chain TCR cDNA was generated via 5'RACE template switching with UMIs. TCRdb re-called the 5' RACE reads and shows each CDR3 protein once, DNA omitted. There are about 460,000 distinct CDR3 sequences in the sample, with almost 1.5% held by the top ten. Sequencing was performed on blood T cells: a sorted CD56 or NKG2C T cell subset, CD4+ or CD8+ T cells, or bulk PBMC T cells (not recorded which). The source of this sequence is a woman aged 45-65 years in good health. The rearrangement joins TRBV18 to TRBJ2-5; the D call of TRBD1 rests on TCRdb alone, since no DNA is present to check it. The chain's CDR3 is CASSPLPGIREQETQYF. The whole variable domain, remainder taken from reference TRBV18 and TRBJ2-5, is NAGVMQNPRHLVRRRGQEARLRCSPMKGHSHVYWYRQLPEEGLKFMVYLQKENIIDESGMPKERFSAEFPKEGPSILRIQQVVRGDSAAYFCASSPLPGIREQETQYFGPGTRLLVL.